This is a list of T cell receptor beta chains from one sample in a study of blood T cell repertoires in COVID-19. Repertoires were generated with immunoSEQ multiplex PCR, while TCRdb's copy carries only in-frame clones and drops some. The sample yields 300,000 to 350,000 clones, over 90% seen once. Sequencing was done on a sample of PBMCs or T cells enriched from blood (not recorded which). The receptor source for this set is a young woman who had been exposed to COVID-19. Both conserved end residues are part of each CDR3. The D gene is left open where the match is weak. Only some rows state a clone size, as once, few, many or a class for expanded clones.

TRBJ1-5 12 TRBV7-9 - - TGTGCCAGCAGCTTCGGAGATCAGCCCCAGCATTTT CASSFGDQPQHF
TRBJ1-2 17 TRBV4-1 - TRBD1 TGCGCCAGCAGCCAGTCAGTTCAAGGGGGCTCCGGCTATGGCTACACCTTC CASSQSVQGGSGYGYTF
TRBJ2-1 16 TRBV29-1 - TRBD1 TGCAGCGTTGAAGATTGGGGGACAGGGGGTTACAATGAGCAGTTCTTC CSVEDWGTGGYNEQFF
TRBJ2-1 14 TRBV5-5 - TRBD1 TGTGCCAGCAGCCGAAGACAGGGGTACAATGAGCAGTTCTTC CASSRRQGYNEQFF
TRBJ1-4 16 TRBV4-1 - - TGCGCCAGCAGCCAAGGGGGGGAGGGTTTCAATGAAAAACTGTTTTTT CASSQGGEGFNEKLFF
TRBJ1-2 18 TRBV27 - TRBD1 TGTGCCAGCAGCCCGAGGAGGGGTGGACAGGGGGCGAGCTATGGCTACACCTTC CASSPRRGGQGASYGYTF
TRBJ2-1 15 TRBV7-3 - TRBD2 TGTGCCAGCAGCTTGATGGCGGGGGGAAACAATGAGCAGTTCTTC CASSLMAGGNNEQFF
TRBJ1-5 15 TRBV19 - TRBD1 TGTGCCAGTAGTAAAATCGACAGGGCCAATCAGCCCCAGCATTTT CASSKIDRANQPQHF
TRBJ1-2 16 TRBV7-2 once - TGTGCCAGCAGCTTAGCGTTCCGGAGCTCCCTTTATGGCTACACCTTC CASSLAFRSSLYGYTF
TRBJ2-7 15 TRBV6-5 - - TGTGCCAGCAGTAGATTCATGACAGGCTCCTACGAGCAGTACTTC CASSRFMTGSYEQYF
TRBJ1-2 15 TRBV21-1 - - TGTGCCAGCAGCAAGCTCTCAGGGACAGGCTTTGGCTACACCTTC CASSKLSGTGFGYTF
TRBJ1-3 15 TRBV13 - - TGTGCCAGCAGCTTAGTGGACAGCTCTGGAAACACCATATATTTT CASSLVDSSGNTIYF
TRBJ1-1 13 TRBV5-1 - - TGCGCCAGCAGCTGGAGAGACCCGGGACACGCTTTCTTT CASSWRDPGHAFF
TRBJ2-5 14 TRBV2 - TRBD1 TGTGCCAGCAGGCCGGGACAGGGTACCGAGACCCAGTACTTC CASRPGQGTETQYF
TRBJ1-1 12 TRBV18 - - TGTGCCAGCTCACCAGAGACAGTTGAAGCTTTCTTT CASSPETVEAFF
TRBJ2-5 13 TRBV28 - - TGTGCCAGCAGCCGTGGAGGGACGGAGACCCAGTACTTC CASSRGGTETQYF
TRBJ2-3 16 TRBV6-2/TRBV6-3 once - TGTGCCAGCAGTTACGGGTTGGCGGGGAGCACAGATACGCAGTATTTT CASSYGLAGSTDTQYF
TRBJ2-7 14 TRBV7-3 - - TGTGCCAGCAGCTTAACTGGCGGGACAGACGAGCAGTACTTC CASSLTGGTDEQYF
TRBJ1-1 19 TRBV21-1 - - TGTGCCAGCCGCCCTTTTAACTTCAACAGGGGGCGCCGGAACACTGAAGCTTTCTTT CASRPFNFNRGRRNTEAFF
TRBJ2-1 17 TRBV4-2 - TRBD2 TGTGCCAGCAGCCAAGAATTGCGTAGCGGGGGGTTTTATGAGCAGTTCTTC CASSQELRSGGFYEQFF
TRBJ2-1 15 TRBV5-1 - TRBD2 TGCGCCAGCCTAGGTGGCGGGGGGGCCTACAATGAGCAGTTCTTC CASLGGGGAYNEQFF
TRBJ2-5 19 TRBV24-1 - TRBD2 TGTGCCACCAGTGACCCGGGTCCACTAGCGGGGGTTAACCAAGAGACCCAGTACTTC CATSDPGPLAGVNQETQYF
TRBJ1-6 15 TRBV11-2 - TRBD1 TGTGCCAGCAGCTTAATCAACAGGGGGCAATCACCCCTCCACTTT CASSLINRGQSPLHF
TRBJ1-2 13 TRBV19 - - TGTGCCAGTACTCCAGGGTATCTCTATGGCTACACCTTC CASTPGYLYGYTF
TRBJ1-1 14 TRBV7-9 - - TGTGCCAGCAGCTTGGACAGAATGAACACTGAAGCTTTCTTT CASSLDRMNTEAFF
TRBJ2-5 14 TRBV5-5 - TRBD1 TGTGCCAGCAGCTTGGACAGGGGACAAGAGACCCAGTACTTC CASSLDRGQETQYF
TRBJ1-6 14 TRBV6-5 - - TGTGCCAGCAGTAGACAGGAACGTTATTCACCCCTCCACTTT CASSRQERYSPLHF
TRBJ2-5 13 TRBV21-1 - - TGTGCCAGCAGCGCCAGGACGGGGGAGACCCAGTACTTC CASSARTGETQYF
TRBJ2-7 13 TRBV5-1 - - TGCGCCAGCAGCTTCCCTAACTCCTACGAGCAGTACTTC CASSFPNSYEQYF
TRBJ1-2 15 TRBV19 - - TGTGCCAGTAGTATATTTATGAGTGTTAACTATGGCTACACCTTC CASSIFMSVNYGYTF
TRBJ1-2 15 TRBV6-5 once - TGTGCCAGCAGTTACTCCCCCGTTCGGGTCTATGGCTACACCTTC CASSYSPVRVYGYTF
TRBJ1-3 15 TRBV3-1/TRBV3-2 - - TGTGCCAGCAGCCAAGATTCTAACGAAGGAAACACCATATATTTT CASSQDSNEGNTIYF
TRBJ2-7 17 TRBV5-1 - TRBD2 TGCGCCAGCAGCACCGGGACTAGCGGGGGGGGAACCTACGAGCAGTACTTC CASSTGTSGGGTYEQYF
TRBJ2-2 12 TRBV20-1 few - TGCAGTGCTAGTCGGGACACCGGGGAGCTGTTTTTT CSASRDTGELFF
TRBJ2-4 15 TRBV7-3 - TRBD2 TGTGCCAGCAGCTCAAGCGGGGGGCTGTTGGACATTCAGTACTTC CASSSSGGLLDIQYF
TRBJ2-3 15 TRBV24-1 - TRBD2 TGTGCCACCAGTGACCGACTAGCGAATTTGGATACGCAGTATTTT CATSDRLANLDTQYF
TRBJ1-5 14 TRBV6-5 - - TGTGCCAGCAGCCCCGGACTCCTCAATCAGCCCCAGCATTTT CASSPGLLNQPQHF
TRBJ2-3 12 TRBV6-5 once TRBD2 TGTGCCAGCAGCATAGCGGGGGGCACGCAGTATTTT CASSIAGGTQYF
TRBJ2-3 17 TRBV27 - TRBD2 TGTGCCAGCAGTACCCTGACTAGCGGGGGGGCTAAAGATACGCAGTATTTT CASSTLTSGGAKDTQYF
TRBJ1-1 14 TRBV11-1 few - TGTGCCAGCAGCTTTCAGGGATCGGGCACTGAAGCTTTCTTT CASSFQGSGTEAFF
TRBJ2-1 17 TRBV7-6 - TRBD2 TGTGCCAGCAGCTTAGTCGGGACTAGCGGGGGGTACAATGAGCAGTTCTTC CASSLVGTSGGYNEQFF